Each of the 21 T cell receptor beta chains below was sequenced from the same sample in a study of blood T cell repertoires in COVID-19. TCRdb keeps only in-frame clones here, not all; method: immunoSEQ multiplex PCR. The table shows about 58,000 clones, with about 81% occurring only once. The sample comprised peripheral blood. These receptors originate from a man between 60 and 75 years old with COVID-19, enrolled during active disease.

The genes are TRBV11-3 and TRBJ2-7; TRBD1 is a possible D gene (6 bases). The CDR3 has 15 amino acids. The V and J ends lost 5 bases and 0 bases respectively, with 14 bases between them. Germline CDR1 SGHNT, CDR2 YENEEA. The CDR3 bases are TGTGCCAGCAGCGCCAACCGACAGGACTCCTACGAGCAGTACTTC. Its translation is CASSANRQDSYEQYF.

In its sample, this clone was seen once. The rearrangement joins TRBV29-1 to TRBJ1-1; 10 positions agree with TRBD1. CDR3 size: 15 residues. J gave up 1 base and V 5 bases, and 7 bases lay outside the gene matches. From germline, CDR1 is SQVTM and CDR2 ANQGSEA. CDR3 sequence (DNA): TGCAGCGTTTCGGGACAGGGGCTCAAGAACACTGAAGCTTTCTTT. Amino acid sequence: CSVSGQGLKNTEAFF.

The genes are TRBV24-1 and TRBJ2-2; a weak D match, TRBD1 (5 bases). Germline lookup yields CDR1 KGHDR and CDR2 SFDVKD. This CDR3 spans 14 amino acids. The V gene lost 4 bases and the J gene lost 3 bases, with 8 bases spanning the gap. The CDR3 sequence: CATSDVRDTGELFF. CDR3 DNA: TGTGCCACCAGTGACGTCAGGGACACCGGGGAGCTGTTTTTT.

This clone was seen a handful of times. The chain links TRBV29-1 to TRBJ2-6; the D is unclear. The V end was cut by 4 bases, the J end by 0 bases, with 7 bases between. The CDR3 extends over 14 amino acids. Germline V gene sequence: CDR1 SQVTM, CDR2 ANQGSEA. CDR3 nucleotide sequence: TGCAGCGTTGGAGGTGACTCTGGGGCCAACGTCCTGACTTTC. It is translated as CSVGGDSGANVLTF.

This clone has a single count. The DNA of the CDR3 is TGTGCCAGAAGTCCAATTAAGGGACAGGGGCGCGAGCAGTACTTC. Its protein is CARSPIKGQGREQYF. The gene calls are TRBV5-3 and TRBJ2-7; the match to TRBD1 covers 10 bases. TRBV5-3 is labeled an ORF, and its function is uncertain. The length of the CDR3 is 15 residues. V lost 5 bases and J lost 6; bases outside the gene matches: 11.

The CDR3 DNA follows: TGTGCCAGCGGACGGACAGGGACAACCTACGAGCAGTACTTC. It is translated as CASGRTGTTYEQYF. This sequence joins TRBV6-6 and TRBJ2-7, with 8 positions matching TRBD1. The CDR3 is 14 residues long. Germline V gene data show CDR1 as MNHNY and CDR2 as SVGAGI (reference sequence). The V and J ends lost 8 bases and 2 bases, in that order; junction bases with no gene match: 8.

The chain uses TRBV9 and TRBJ2-3, with TRBD2 identical over 8 bases. CDR3 size: 16 residues. Germline loops: CDR1 SGDLS, CDR2 YYNGEE. V shed 0 bases and J 3 bases; nucleotides not matched to a gene: 6. The CDR3: CASSVGSGGPTDTQYF. The CDR3 DNA reads as TGTGCCAGCAGCGTAGGGAGCGGGGGACCTACAGATACGCAGTATTTT.

The rearrangement links TRBV13 to TRBJ2-6; TRBD1 might be the D (6 bases). V was cut by 11 bases and J by 1 base, with 21 bases left in between. Germline V gives CDR1 PRHDT, CDR2 FYEKMQ (reference sequence). The CDR3 has 17 residues. Written as DNA, the CDR3 is TGTGCCGGATCAACCGGGACAACCATTTCTGGGGCCAACGTCCTGACTTTC. This translates into CAGSTGTTISGANVLTF.

The rearrangement joins TRBV7-8 to TRBJ2-2; 7 bases line up with TRBD2. This CDR3 comprises 16 residues. Per the germline V gene, CDR1 is SGHVS and CDR2 is FQNEAQ. V lost 5 bases, J lost 3 bases, and 9 bases stayed unmatched. CDR3 nucleotide sequence: TGTGCCAGCAGCCCAAGGGTAGCGGGTGACACCGGGGAGCTGTTTTTT. Amino acid sequence: CASSPRVAGDTGELFF.

The chain is built from TRBV3-1 (or the pseudogene TRBV3-2) and TRBJ1-2, with 9 bases identical to TRBD1. The CDR3 covers 15 residues. Germline lookup yields CDR1 LGHDT and CDR2 YNNKEL (reference sequence). Germline trimming cut 3 bases from V and 7 bases from J; bases unmatched to any gene: 9. Written as DNA, the CDR3 is TGTGCCAGCAGCCAGGGACAGGGAGGAGTGGGTGGCTACACCTTC. As protein: CASSQGQGGVGGYTF.

The genes are TRBV4-1 and TRBJ1-2, with D perhaps TRBD1 (5 bases). CDR3 length: 14 residues. Germline V gene sequence: CDR1 MGHRA, CDR2 YSYEKL. The ends were cut back, 4 bases at V and 7 bases at J, with 16 bases in the middle. As DNA, the CDR3 is TGCGCCAGCAGCCCTACAGGCCTGTCCTCTGGCTACACCTTC. This gives the protein CASSPTGLSSGYTF.

J is TRBJ1-1 and V is TRBV5-4; D is unclear. CDR3 size: 15 residues. Trimming stripped 4 bases from V and 8 bases from J, with 21 bases between. Germline V CDR1 and CDR2: SGHNT, YYREEE (reference sequence). The CDR3 spells CASSRSPGSGYEAFF. Here the CDR3 DNA reads TGTGCCAGCAGCAGATCCCCCGGGTCCGGGTACGAAGCTTTCTTT. Full variable domain (outside the CDR3, taken from reference TRBV5-4 and TRBJ1-1): ETGVTQSPTHLIKTRGQQVTLRCSSQSGHNTVSWYQQALGQGPQFIFQYYREEENGRGNFPPRFSGLQFPNYSSELNVNALELDDSALYLCASSRSPGSGYEAFFGQGTRLTVV.

The chain uses TRBV7-9 and TRBJ2-2; TRBD1 matches at 7 bases. Looked up from germline, CDR1 is SEHNR and CDR2 is FQNEAQ (reference sequence). V lost 5 bases, J lost 2 bases, and 8 bases stayed unmatched. The CDR3 runs to 16 residues. CDR3 amino acids: CASSRGTALNTGELFF. The DNA for the CDR3 is TGTGCCAGCAGCCGAGGGACAGCTCTAAACACCGGGGAGCTGTTTTTT. Full variable domain (missing parts from reference TRBV7-9 and TRBJ2-2): DTGVSQNPRHKITKRGQNVTFRCDPISEHNRLYWYRQTLGQGPEFLTYFQNEAQLEKSRLLSDRFSAERPKGSFSTLEIQRTEQGDSAMYLCASSRGTALNTGELFFGEGSRLTVL.

In the case of this clone: A much larger clone lies one base from this, so it may be a read error. The same CDR3 arises from other DNA sequences in this sample as well. The chain recombines TRBV5-5 with TRBJ2-3; 9 bases are shared with TRBD2. Germline CDR1 reads SGHKS; CDR2 reads YYEKEE (reference sequence). This CDR3 contains 16 residues. The V gene end was trimmed by 10 bases and the J gene end by 14 bases; junction bases not matched to a gene: 26. CDR3 nucleotide sequence: TGTGCCCGCCGCTTGGGCGGGGGGGGGAGGGCCCTCCCTGGGTATTTT. This gives the protein CARRLGGGGRALPGYF. The complete variable domain, with remaining parts taken from reference TRBV5-5 and TRBJ2-3, reads DAGVTQSPTHLIKTRGQQVTLRCSPISGHKSVSWYQQVLGQGPQFIFQYYEKEERGRGNFPDRFSARQFPNYSSELNVNALLLGDSALYLCARRLGGGGRALPGYFGPGTRLTVL.

This clone occurred once. The CDR3 DNA reads as TGTGCCAGCAGCCAAGCTAATGAGCAGTTCTTC. This encodes CASSQANEQFF. The V and J genes are TRBV3-1 (or the pseudogene TRBV3-2) and TRBJ2-1; D ambiguous. Germline values: CDR1 LGHDT, CDR2 YNNKEL (reference sequence). The CDR3 totals 11 residues. V was cut by 1 base and J by 7 bases, with 2 bases left in between.

The CDR3 sequence: CASSVEGQGGTDTQYF. In DNA, the CDR3 is TGTGCCAGCAGCGTAGAGGGACAGGGCGGCACAGATACGCAGTATTTT. The rearrangement joins TRBV9 to TRBJ2-3; TRBD1 aligns across 9 bases. Trimming took 0 bases from V and 1 from J; bases not matched to a gene: 3. The CDR3 has 16 amino acids. Germline CDR1 is SGDLS and CDR2 is YYNGEE.

The genes are TRBV5-1 and TRBJ2-5; D may be TRBD2 (6 bases). CDR3 length equals 15 residues. Trimming took 3 bases from V and 2 from J, leaving 14 bases between them. CDR1 is SGHRS and CDR2 is YFSETQ in the germline V gene. DNA of the CDR3: TGCGCCAGCAGCTCCCTGGGTAGCGGACAAGAGACCCAGTACTTC. Encoded protein: CASSSLGSGQETQYF.

The chain uses TRBV5-4 and TRBJ2-2; D is perhaps TRBD2 (5 bases). The length of the CDR3 is 13 residues. Between the trimmed V and J ends, which lost 3 bases and 3 bases, there was a span of 6 bases. Germline CDR1 SGHNT, CDR2 YYREEE (reference sequence). The CDR3 region is CASSSGYTGELFF. CDR3 bases: TGTGCCAGCAGCTCGGGGTACACCGGGGAGCTGTTTTTT.

This chain connects TRBV20-1 to TRBJ2-3; maybe TRBD2 (5 bases). Germline lookup yields CDR1 DFQATT and CDR2 SNEGSKA (reference sequence). This CDR3 has 11 amino acids. V lost 5 bases and J lost 9, with 12 bases in between. The CDR3 sequence is CSAQDWGTQYF. The CDR3 bases are TGCAGTGCTCAGGACTGGGGAACGCAGTATTTT.

The gene calls are TRBV6-6 and TRBJ1-1, with a weak D call TRBD1 (5 bases). The germline V and J ends were trimmed by 5 bases and 0 bases, with 7 bases remaining between them. The germline gives CDR1 MNHNY, CDR2 SVGAGI (reference sequence). The CDR3 consists of 13 residues. The CDR3 DNA sequence: TGTGCCAGCAGTAGACAGATGAACACTGAAGCTTTCTTT. Translating it yields CASSRQMNTEAFF.

The J gene is TRBJ2-1, the V gene TRBV9; the match to TRBD2 covers 12 bases. Unmatched junction bases numbered 7, after V lost 3 bases and J lost 3 bases. Germline V gene data show CDR1 as SGDLS and CDR2 as YYNGEE. The CDR3 is 17 residues long. The CDR3 DNA sequence: TGTGCCAGCAGCGGCGGGACTAGCGGGCCTGACTACAATGAGCAGTTCTTC. This gives the protein CASSGGTSGPDYNEQFF.